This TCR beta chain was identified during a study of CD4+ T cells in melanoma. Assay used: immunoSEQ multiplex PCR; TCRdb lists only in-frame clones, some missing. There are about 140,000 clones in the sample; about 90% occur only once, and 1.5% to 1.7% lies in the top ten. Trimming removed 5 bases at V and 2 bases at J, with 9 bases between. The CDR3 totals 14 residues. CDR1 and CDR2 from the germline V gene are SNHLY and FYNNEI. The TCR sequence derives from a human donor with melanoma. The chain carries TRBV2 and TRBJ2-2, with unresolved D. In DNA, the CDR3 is TGTGCCAGCAGTTACCTACCTAACACCGGGGAGCTGTTTTTT. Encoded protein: CASSYLPNTGELFF.